This TCR beta chain originates from a study of shared clonotypes between healthy human individuals. It was at deep level that the assay was run. This table comes from immunoSEQ multiplex PCR, and its TCRdb copy is limited to in-frame clones, with some not included. Altogether roughly 1,500,000 clones are present, 98% to 99% being singletons, with the ten largest covering 0.3% to 0.45%. General study findings and limits: Blood was the only sampled material, and tissue repertoires likely differ. Incomplete sequencing of sorted subsets was indicated by rarefaction despite large depth. About 5% of naive CD4 clonotypes were shared across several donors.

As regards this clone: As yet, its antigen is unknown.

Germline-derived CDR1 and CDR2 are LNHDA and SQIVND (reference sequence). The CDR3 is made up of 15 amino acids. Trimming took off 1 base at V and 3 bases at J, with 13 bases between the two ends. The specimen was naive CD4+ T cells sorted from blood. Documented subset: CD45RA+ positively selected. The TCR sequence derives from a man in his thirties or forties in good health. The rearrangement joins TRBV19 to TRBJ2-7; D is possibly TRBD1 (6 bases). The CDR3 DNA follows: TGTGCCAGTAGTATAGTGGGGGCAGGGATCTACGAGCAGTACTTC. Its translation is CASSIVGAGIYEQYF.